These 12 T cell receptor beta chains share one sample of origin, sequenced in a study of T cells in tumors after PD-1 blockade. TCRdb's copy holds only in-frame clones and misses some; the assay was immunoSEQ multiplex PCR. The sample yields 15,000 to 25,000 clones, about 85% seen once. Sequenced here: PBMCs, sampled after anti-PD-1 therapy. These receptors were obtained from a human donor with advanced basal cell or squamous cell carcinoma (not recorded which).

J is TRBJ1-5 and V is TRBV19; D is possibly TRBD1 (5 bases). Trimming took off 5 bases at V and 2 bases at J, with 13 bases between the two ends. Germline V gives CDR1 LNHDA, CDR2 SQIVND (reference sequence). The CDR3 has 15 amino acids. CDR3 nucleotide sequence: TGTGCCAGTAGTGGATTCGGGGGAGGCAATCAGCCCCAGCATTTT. This gives the protein CASSGFGGGNQPQHF.

The gene calls are TRBV6-5 and TRBJ2-7; possible D gene TRBD1, 6 bases. Germline V CDR1 and CDR2: MNHEY, SVGAGI. Trimming took off 2 bases at V and 1 base at J, with 9 bases between the two ends. This CDR3 spans 14 amino acids. CDR3 sequence reads: CASSYVQGSYEQYF. The CDR3 nucleotides read TGTGCCAGCAGTTACGTGCAGGGGTCCTACGAGCAGTACTTC.

The chain is built from TRBV7-3 and TRBJ2-2, with TRBD2 as a possible D gene (5 bases). V was trimmed by 1 base and J by 7 bases, leaving 19 bases between them. In germline, CDR1 is SGHTA, CDR2 FQGTGA. The CDR3 spans 17 residues. The CDR3 reads CASSLKGFGVTVGELFF. The CDR3 coding sequence is TGTGCCAGCAGCTTAAAGGGTTTCGGGGTGACGGTCGGGGAGCTGTTTTTT.

V and J are TRBV6-1 and TRBJ1-2; D gene unclear. The CDR3 extends over 14 amino acids. Trimming removed 3 bases from V and 2 bases from J, with 10 bases in between. Germline V lookup: CDR1 MNHNS, CDR2 SASEGT. The CDR3 coding sequence is TGTGCCAGCAGTGACCTTGAGGGAAACTATGGCTACACCTTC. Protein product: CASSDLEGNYGYTF.

The gene calls are TRBV7-3 and TRBJ1-2, with D maybe TRBD1 (5 bases). V was pared by 5 bases and J by 4 bases, with 17 bases between. This CDR3 has 15 residues. Germline values: CDR1 SGHTA, CDR2 FQGTGA. CDR3 sequence: CASSPSPGTAYGYTF. CDR3 nucleotide sequence: TGTGCCAGCAGCCCTAGTCCCGGGACGGCCTATGGCTACACCTTC.

This clone was seen a handful of times. This chain links TRBV11-1 with TRBJ2-1; 8 bases map to TRBD2. Germline CDR1 reads SGHAT; CDR2 reads FQDESV (reference sequence). After removal of 6 bases from V and 4 bases from J, the junction contained 8 bases not matched to a gene. This CDR3 contains 15 residues. In DNA form, the CDR3 reads TGTGCCAGCAGTGAGATGCCTAGCGGGTACAATGAGCAGTTCTTC. Translated, it gives CASSEMPSGYNEQFF.

V and J are TRBV14 and TRBJ1-2; D is undetermined. The CDR3 contains 16 residues. The germline gives CDR1 SGHDN, CDR2 FVKESK. V lost 3 bases, J lost 2 bases, and 16 bases lay in between. The CDR3 region is CASSHGLKRLNYGYTF. CDR3 coding DNA: TGTGCCAGCAGCCACGGGTTGAAAAGGTTAAACTATGGCTACACCTTC.

V usage is TRBV4-2 and J usage is TRBJ2-3, with TRBD1 identical over 10 bases. The J segment lost 2 bases and the V segment lost 4 bases, leaving 6 bases of the junction unmatched. CDR3 length: 16 residues. Looked up from germline, CDR1 is LGHNA and CDR2 is YNFKEQ. This CDR3 is CASSPGDRGNTDTQYF. The CDR3 region has the DNA TGTGCCAGCAGCCCTGGGGACAGGGGAAACACAGATACGCAGTATTTT.

The chain uses TRBV5-8 and TRBJ1-1, with no clear D. The CDR3 is 11 residues long. V was shortened by 5 bases and J by 8 bases, with 10 bases between the two germline ends. CDR1 is SGHTS, CDR2 YDEGEE, per germline. CDR3 sequence: CASRRLGEAFF. The DNA for the CDR3 is TGTGCCAGCAGACGTTTGGGAGAAGCTTTCTTT.

This chain uses TRBV6-5 with TRBJ2-1; no clear D gene. Germline V gene data show CDR1 as MNHEY and CDR2 as SVGAGI. The CDR3 runs 14 residues. V was trimmed by 0 bases and J by 5 bases, leaving 8 bases between them. The CDR3 sequence: CASSYSRSNNEQFF. The CDR3 bases are TGTGCCAGCAGTTACTCGAGGTCCAACAATGAGCAGTTCTTC.

The chain recombines TRBV9 with TRBJ2-2; 8 nucleotides match TRBD1. CDR1 is SGDLS and CDR2 is YYNGEE in the germline V gene. CDR3 size: 15 residues. J gave up 7 bases and V 1 base, and 6 bases lay outside the gene matches. The CDR3 loop reads CASSVQGAEGGELFF. The CDR3 region has the DNA TGTGCCAGCAGCGTACAGGGGGCTGAGGGCGGGGAGCTGTTTTTT.

The chain couples TRBV7-9 to TRBJ2-1; D is possibly TRBD1 (5 bases). Trimming cost V 0 bases and J 2 bases, with 5 bases left between them. CDR1 is SEHNR and CDR2 is FQNEAQ in the germline V gene (reference sequence). The CDR3 contains 14 residues. Here the CDR3 DNA reads TGTGCCAGCAGCTTAGCAGGGGCCTACAATGAGCAGTTCTTC. As protein: CASSLAGAYNEQFF. Supplemented by reference TRBV7-9 and TRBJ2-1, the full variable domain reads DTGVSQNPRHKITKRGQNVTFRCDPISEHNRLYWYRQTLGQGPEFLTYFQNEAQLEKSRLLSDRFSAERPKGSFSTLEIQRTEQGDSAMYLCASSLAGAYNEQFFGPGTRLTVL.